One sample yielded the 17 T cell receptor beta chains listed below, sequenced in a study of cytomegalovirus exposure and HLA in healthy donors. The PCR used 60 Vbeta and 13 Jbeta primers. The repertoire was sequenced with immunoSEQ multiplex PCR; TCRdb's copy has only in-frame clones and lacks some. The data show about 63,000 clones, less than 75% seen once. Sample: PBMCs. The receptors come from a man aged 45 to 65 in good health and CMV-seropositive.

The V and J genes are TRBV6-5 and TRBJ2-4, with 11 positions matching TRBD2. The CDR3 is 15 amino acids. The germline V gene has CDR1 MNHEY and CDR2 SVGAGI. The J segment lost 2 bases and the V segment lost 4 bases, leaving 1 base of the junction unmatched. The CDR3 DNA reads TGTGCCAGCAGTTTAGCGGGGGGGACCAAAAACATTCAGTACTTC. This codes for CASSLAGGTKNIQYF.

CDR3 nucleotide sequence: TGTGCCTACCTAAAGACAGGGGGAAATTCACCCCTCCACTTT. Translated, it gives CAYLKTGGNSPLHF. The chain joins TRBV30 to TRBJ1-6, with 9 bases lining up with TRBD1. J gave up 7 bases and V 7 bases, and 8 bases lay outside the gene matches. The CDR3 consists of 14 residues. Germline V gene lookup returns CDR1 GTSNPN and CDR2 SVGIG (reference sequence).

This clone appeared once. The genes are TRBV5-1 and TRBJ2-5, with D perhaps matching TRBD1 (5 bases). From germline, CDR1 is SGHRS and CDR2 YFSETQ. The CDR3 is 14 amino acids. V shed 9 bases and J shed 5 bases, with 20 bases lying between them. This CDR3 is CATEMAGFTETQYF. In DNA form, the CDR3 reads TGCGCCACCGAGATGGCAGGGTTTACGGAGACCCAGTACTTC.

The CDR3 protein is CASSQGVTGGFEQYF. The CDR3 DNA reads TGCGCCAGCAGCCAAGGAGTGACAGGGGGCTTCGAGCAGTACTTC. V is TRBV4-3 and J is TRBJ2-7; 10 nucleotides align to TRBD1. There are 15 residues in the CDR3. Germline trimming cut 1 base from V and 6 bases from J; bases unmatched to any gene: 6. Germline CDR1 reads LGHNA; CDR2 reads YSLEER.

This clone was counted once. The chain recombines TRBV28 with TRBJ2-6; TRBD1 agrees at 7 bases. The CDR3 is made up of 17 amino acids. V lost 6 bases, J lost 4 bases, and 12 bases stayed unmatched. Germline loops: CDR1 MDHEN, CDR2 SYDVKM. The CDR3 region is CASSPQGVGSGANVLTF. The CDR3 region has the DNA TGTGCCAGCAGCCCTCAGGGGGTTGGATCCGGGGCCAACGTCCTGACTTTC.

Comment on this clone: No conserved phenylalanine or tryptophan is present at the end of the CDR3, so a read error is the likely explanation. The chain links TRBV15 to TRBJ2-3; a possible D gene is TRBD2 (6 bases). The CDR3 contains 12 residues. The V end was cut by 11 bases, the J end by 0 bases, with 9 bases between. Germline loops: CDR1 LNHNV, CDR2 YYDKDF (reference sequence). As DNA, the CDR3 is TGTGCCCTGGGAGGTAGCACAGATACGCAGTATGTT. Protein sequence: CALGGSTDTQYV.

The gene calls are TRBV10-3 and TRBJ2-4; D unresolved. The CDR3 loop spans 12 amino acids. Trimming pared 2 bases from V and 5 bases from J, leaving 4 bases between. Germline CDR1 is ENHRY and CDR2 is SYGVKD. DNA of the CDR3: TGTGCCATCAGTGAGACAGAAAACATTCAGTACTTC. It specifies CAISETENIQYF.

This clone occurred a few times. The CDR3 loop is CSVGTLEAFF. DNA for the CDR3: TGCAGCGTTGGGACACTTGAAGCTTTCTTT. J is TRBJ1-1 and V is TRBV29-1, with D possibly TRBD1 on 5 matching bases. This CDR3 is 10 amino acids long. Germline V gene data show CDR1 as SQVTM and CDR2 as ANQGSEA. Trimming pared 4 bases from V and 7 bases from J, leaving 7 bases between.

J is TRBJ1-1 and V is TRBV27, with no clear D. CDR1 is MNHEY, CDR2 SMNVEV, per germline (reference sequence). Deletions cut 8 bases from V and 0 bases from J, with 13 bases between. This CDR3 has 14 amino acids. The CDR3 region has the DNA TGTGCCAGCTGGGAGACAAGAATGAACACTGAAGCTTTCTTT. This sequence encodes CASWETRMNTEAFF.

The CDR3 protein is CASSPRTGEGNEQFF. DNA of the CDR3: TGTGCCAGCTCACCACGGACAGGGGAAGGCAATGAGCAGTTCTTC. The chain links TRBV18 to TRBJ2-1; 9 nucleotides match TRBD1. This CDR3 contains 15 residues. Unmatched junction bases numbered 4, after V lost 1 base and J lost 6 bases. CDR1 and CDR2 (germline): KGHSH, LQKENI.

The V call is TRBV7-6, the J call TRBJ2-5, with TRBD1 identical over 7 bases. Germline V CDR1 and CDR2: SGHVS, FNYEAQ. The CDR3 loop spans 17 amino acids. V was pared by 4 bases and J by 3 bases, with 14 bases of the junction left unmatched. The CDR3 loop reads CASSSPFGGQVEETQYF. CDR3 in DNA: TGTGCCAGCAGCTCGCCTTTTGGAGGACAGGTGGAAGAGACCCAGTACTTC.

The chain has TRBV6-1 and TRBJ1-2, with D maybe TRBD1 (6 bases). CDR3 length: 12 residues. V shed 4 bases and J shed 5 bases, with 8 bases lying between them. The germline V gene encodes CDR1 MNHNS and CDR2 SASEGT. This CDR3 is CASSGRGYGYTF. The CDR3 DNA reads as TGTGCCAGCAGTGGCAGGGGTTATGGCTACACCTTC.

The V call is TRBV7-2, the J call TRBJ2-7, with 8 positions matching TRBD2. The CDR3 sequence is 14 residues long. The V gene end was trimmed by 1 base and the J gene end by 7 bases; junction bases not matched to a gene: 6. The germline gives CDR1 SGHTA, CDR2 FQGNSA. The CDR3 DNA is TGTGCCAGCAGCTTAGGAGGGACTAGAAGTGAGCAGTACTTC. Amino acid sequence: CASSLGGTRSEQYF.

The chain combines TRBV2 with TRBJ1-5; D is uncertain. Germline loops: CDR1 SNHLY, CDR2 FYNNEI. V was cut by 2 bases and J by 1 base, with 6 bases left in between. This CDR3 is built from 14 residues. The CDR3 spells CASSESSSNQPQHF. The CDR3 nucleotides are TGTGCCAGCAGTGAATCCTCGAGCAATCAGCCCCAGCATTTT.

This chain joins TRBV7-2 and TRBJ1-5; possibly TRBD1 for D (6 bases). Trimming took 1 base from V and 3 from J, leaving 13 bases between them. The CDR3 sequence is 16 residues long. Germline loops: CDR1 SGHTA, CDR2 FQGNSA. CDR3 in amino acids: CASSLEASGVNQPQHF. Written as DNA, the CDR3 is TGTGCCAGCAGCTTAGAAGCGTCAGGGGTCAATCAGCCCCAGCATTTT.

The sample holds a few counts of this clone. The CDR3 DNA follows: TGTGCCAGCAGTTTTTCGGACACTGAAGCTTTCTTT. Translated: CASSFSDTEAFF. The chain uses TRBV28 and TRBJ1-1, with D uncertain. V lost 3 bases and J 3 bases, leaving 5 bases between the germline ends. The CDR3 is made up of 12 amino acids. Germline loops: CDR1 MDHEN, CDR2 SYDVKM.

The chain links TRBV11-2 to TRBJ1-1; no clear D. The germline gives CDR1 SGHAT, CDR2 FQNNGV. The CDR3 runs 11 residues. V lost 5 bases and J lost 6, with 7 bases in between. CDR3 in amino acids: CASSPDSEAFF. CDR3 DNA sequence: TGTGCCAGCAGCCCCGACTCTGAAGCTTTCTTT.